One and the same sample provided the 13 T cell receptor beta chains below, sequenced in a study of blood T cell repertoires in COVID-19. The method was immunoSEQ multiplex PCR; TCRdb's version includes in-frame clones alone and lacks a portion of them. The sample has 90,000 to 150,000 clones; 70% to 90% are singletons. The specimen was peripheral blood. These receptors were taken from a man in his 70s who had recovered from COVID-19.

The CDR3 DNA follows: TGTGCCAGCGGGACAGGTATTACTAACTATGGCTACACCTTC. Its translation is CASGTGITNYGYTF. The genes are TRBV2 and TRBJ1-2, with TRBD1 identical over 8 bases. This CDR3 contains 14 residues. Germline V gene lookup returns CDR1 SNHLY and CDR2 FYNNEI. V dropped 8 bases and J dropped 0; count of bases not matched to a gene: 5.

CDR3 loop: CASSPSLAAVSYTF. CDR3 sequence (DNA): TGTGCCAGCAGCCCTTCATTGGCGGCGGTTAGCTACACCTTC. J is TRBJ1-2 and V is TRBV7-2; D not resolved. The ends were cut back, 5 bases at V and 9 bases at J, with 19 bases in the middle. CDR1 is SGHTA, CDR2 FQGNSA, per germline. The CDR3 consists of 14 residues.

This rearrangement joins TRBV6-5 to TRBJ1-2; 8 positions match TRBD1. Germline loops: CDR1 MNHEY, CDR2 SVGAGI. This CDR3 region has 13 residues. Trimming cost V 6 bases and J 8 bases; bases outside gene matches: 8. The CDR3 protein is CASRPPGGEGYTF. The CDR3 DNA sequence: TGTGCCAGCAGGCCCCCAGGGGGCGAGGGCTACACCTTC.

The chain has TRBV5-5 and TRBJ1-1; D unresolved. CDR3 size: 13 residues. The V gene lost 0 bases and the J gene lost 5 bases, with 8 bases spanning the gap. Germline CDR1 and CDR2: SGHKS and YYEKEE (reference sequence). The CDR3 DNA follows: TGTGCCAGCAGCTTGGCGACGCGGACTGAAGCTTTCTTT. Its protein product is CASSLATRTEAFF.

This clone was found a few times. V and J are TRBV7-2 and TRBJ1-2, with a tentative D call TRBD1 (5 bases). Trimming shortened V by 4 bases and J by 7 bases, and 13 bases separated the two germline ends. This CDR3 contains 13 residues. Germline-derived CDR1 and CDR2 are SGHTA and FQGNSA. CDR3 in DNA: TGTGCCAGCAGCTGGTGGGGGGAGGGTGGCTACACCTTC. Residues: CASSWWGEGGYTF.

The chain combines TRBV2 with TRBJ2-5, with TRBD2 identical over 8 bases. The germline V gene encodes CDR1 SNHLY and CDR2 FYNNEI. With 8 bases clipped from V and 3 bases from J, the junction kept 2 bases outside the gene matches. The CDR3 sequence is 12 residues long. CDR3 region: CASCGRKETQYF. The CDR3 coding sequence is TGTGCCAGCTGCGGGAGGAAAGAGACCCAGTACTTC.

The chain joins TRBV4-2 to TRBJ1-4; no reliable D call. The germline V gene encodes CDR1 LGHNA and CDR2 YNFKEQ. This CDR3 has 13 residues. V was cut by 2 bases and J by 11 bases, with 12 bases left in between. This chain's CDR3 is CASSQIESWKLFF. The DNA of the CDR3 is TGTGCCAGCAGCCAAATTGAGAGTTGGAAACTGTTTTTT.

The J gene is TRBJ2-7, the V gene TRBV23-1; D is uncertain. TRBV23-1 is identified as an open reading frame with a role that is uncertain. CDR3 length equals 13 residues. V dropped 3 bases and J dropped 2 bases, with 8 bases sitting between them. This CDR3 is CASSHSDTYEQYF. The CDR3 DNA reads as TGCGCCAGCAGTCACTCAGACACCTACGAGCAGTACTTC.

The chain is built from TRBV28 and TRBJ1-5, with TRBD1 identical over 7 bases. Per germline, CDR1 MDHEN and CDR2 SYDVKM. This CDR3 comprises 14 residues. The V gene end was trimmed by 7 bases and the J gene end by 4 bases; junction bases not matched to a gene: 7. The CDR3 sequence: CASTRDSRNQPQHF. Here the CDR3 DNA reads TGTGCCAGCACCCGGGACAGCCGGAATCAGCCCCAGCATTTT. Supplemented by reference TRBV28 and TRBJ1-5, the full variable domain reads DVKVTQSSRYLVKRTGEKVFLECVQDMDHENMFWYRQDPGLGLRLIYFSYDVKMKEKGDIPEGYSVSREKKERFSLILESASTNQTSMYLCASTRDSRNQPQHFGDGTRLSIL.

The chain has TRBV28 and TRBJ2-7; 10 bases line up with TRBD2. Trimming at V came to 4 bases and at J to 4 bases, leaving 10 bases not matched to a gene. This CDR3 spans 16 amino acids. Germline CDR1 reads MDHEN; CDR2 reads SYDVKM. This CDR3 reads CASSSPGYSGRYEQYF. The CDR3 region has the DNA TGTGCCAGCAGTTCCCCTGGATATAGCGGGAGGTACGAGCAGTACTTC. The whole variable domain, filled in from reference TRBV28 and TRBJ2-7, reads DVKVTQSSRYLVKRTGEKVFLECVQDMDHENMFWYRQDPGLGLRLIYFSYDVKMKEKGDIPEGYSVSREKKERFSLILESASTNQTSMYLCASSSPGYSGRYEQYFGPGTRLTVT.

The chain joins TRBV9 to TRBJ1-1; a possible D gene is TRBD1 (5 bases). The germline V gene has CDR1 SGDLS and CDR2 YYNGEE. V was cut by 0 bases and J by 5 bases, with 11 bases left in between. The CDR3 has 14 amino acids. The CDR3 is CASSVGWGVTEAFF. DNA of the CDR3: TGTGCCAGCAGCGTAGGGTGGGGGGTAACTGAAGCTTTCTTT. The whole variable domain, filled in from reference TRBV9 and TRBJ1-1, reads DSGVTQTPKHLITATGQRVTLRCSPRSGDLSVYWYQQSLDQGLQFLIQYYNGEERAKGNILERFSAQQFPDLHSELNLSSLELGDSALYFCASSVGWGVTEAFFGQGTRLTVV.

CDR3 region: CASSSPGIAYEQYF. CDR3 in DNA: TGTGCCAGCAGCTCCCCGGGAATAGCCTACGAGCAGTACTTC. The J gene is TRBJ2-7, the V gene TRBV7-9, with a weak D call TRBD2 (5 bases). Trimming left V 4 bases short and J 2 bases short, with 12 bases between. CDR3 length: 14 residues. Germline values: CDR1 SEHNR, CDR2 FQNEAQ (reference sequence).

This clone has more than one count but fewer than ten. The CDR3 nucleotides are TGTGCCAGCAGCGTAAAGCCCCTCGGGGGGGAGCTGTTTTTT. Residues: CASSVKPLGGELFF. V gene TRBV9 combines with J gene TRBJ2-2; no definite D call. This CDR3 comprises 14 residues. Germline loops: CDR1 SGDLS, CDR2 YYNGEE. Between the trimmed V and J ends, which lost 1 base and 8 bases, there was a span of 12 bases.